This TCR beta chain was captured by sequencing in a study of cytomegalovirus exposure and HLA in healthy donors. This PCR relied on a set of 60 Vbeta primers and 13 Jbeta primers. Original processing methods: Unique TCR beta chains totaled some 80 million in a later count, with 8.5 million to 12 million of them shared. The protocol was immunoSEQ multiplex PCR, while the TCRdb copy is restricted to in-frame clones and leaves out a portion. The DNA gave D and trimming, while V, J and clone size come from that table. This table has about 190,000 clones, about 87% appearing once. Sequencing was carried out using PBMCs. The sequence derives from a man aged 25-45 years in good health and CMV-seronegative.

The DNA for the CDR3 is TGTGCCAGCAGCTTAAATCCTTTTGGAAACACCATATATTTT. This sequence encodes CASSLNPFGNTIYF. V gene TRBV7-2 combines with J gene TRBJ1-3; no clear D gene. Looked up from germline, CDR1 is SGHTA and CDR2 is FQGNSA. CDR3 length: 14 residues. V was cut by 2 bases and J by 3 bases, with 8 bases left in between. Together with reference TRBV7-2 and TRBJ1-3, the CDR3 gives the full variable domain: GAGVSQSPSNKVTEKGKDVELRCDPISGHTALYWYRQSLGQGLEFLIYFQGNSAPDKSGLPSDRFSAERTGGSVSTLTIQRTQQEDSAVYLCASSLNPFGNTIYFGEGSWLTVV.